A selection of T cell receptor beta chains follows, all from one sample in a study of control samples from healthy donors and cancer patients. Using immunoSEQ multiplex PCR, the repertoire was profiled, and TCRdb retains in-frame clones only, with some absent. This repertoire shows approximately 140,000 clones, 80% to 95% found once; its top ten account for roughly 10%. Sample: blood. These receptors all stem from a man aged 25-45 years in good health. CDR3s include the opening cysteine and the closing phenylalanine or tryptophan. A D gene is named only where the DNA matches it firmly. Clone size is shown for a subset of rows, as once, few, many or a class of expanded clone.

>-|TRBV28|once|TRBJ1-1
TGTGCCAGCAGCCCACGGGACCCCCGATTGTGGACTGAAGCTTTCTTT
CASSPRDPRLWTEAFF
>TRBD1|TRBV6-4|-|TRBJ2-3
TGTGCCAGCAGGAAAGGACAGGGCACAGATACGCAGTATTTT
CASRKGQGTDTQYF
>-|TRBV4-1|-|TRBJ2-5
TGCGCCAGCAGCCAAGTAGACAGCGAGGGAGAGACCCAGTACTTC
CASSQVDSEGETQYF
>-|TRBV7-9|once|TRBJ1-1
TGTGCCAGCAGCTTGGACAAACCCTTGAACACTGAAGCTTTCTTT
CASSLDKPLNTEAFF
>TRBD2|TRBV11-2|-|TRBJ2-3
TGTGCCAGCAGCTTACTAGCGGGAGGCACAGATACGCAGTATTTT
CASSLLAGGTDTQYF
>-|TRBV18|-|TRBJ1-1
TGTGCCAGCTCACCTCGCGGTTTTTTGGACACTGAAGCTTTCTTT
CASSPRGFLDTEAFF
>TRBD1|TRBV19|-|TRBJ2-7
TGTGCCAGTAGCCGGACAGGGGTATTCTACGAGCAGTACTTC
CASSRTGVFYEQYF
>-|TRBV14|-|TRBJ1-2
TGTGCCAGCAGCCAAGAGTCCATACGAGGGTATGGCTACACCTTC
CASSQESIRGYGYTF
>-|TRBV9|-|TRBJ1-3
TGTGCCAGCAGCGTAGTTAAGGATGCCAGCTCTGGAAACACCATATATTTT
CASSVVKDASSGNTIYF
>-|TRBV18|few|TRBJ1-6
TGTGCCAGCTCAGATCGGGACCCCCGAAAGGCCCTCCACTTT
CASSDRDPRKALHF
>TRBD2|TRBV5-4|-|TRBJ2-1
TGTGCCAGCAGCCCAGTTGTGGGAGGGCCCTACAATGAGCAGTTCTTC
CASSPVVGGPYNEQFF
>-|TRBV10-3|-|TRBJ1-3
TGTGCCATCAGAGAGGACAGCTCTGGAAACACCATATATTTT
CAIREDSSGNTIYF
>TRBD1|TRBV6-5|-|TRBJ1-6
TGTGCCAGCAGACTGATGACAGGGGATCATTCACCCCTCCACTTT
CASRLMTGDHSPLHF
>-|TRBV14|-|TRBJ1-4
TGTGCCAGCACCCGGGGGGTTGGTGAAAAACTGTTTTTT
CASTRGVGEKLFF
>-|TRBV2|once|TRBJ2-1
TGTGCCAGCCCCCTGGTGGAGGGGGGGAATGAGCAGTTCTTC
CASPLVEGGNEQFF
>TRBD2|TRBV2|-|TRBJ2-1
TGTGCCAGCCCCTGCTCGGGACTAGCGCTGGACTCCTACAATGAGCAGTTCTTC
CASPCSGLALDSYNEQFF
>TRBD1|TRBV5-1|-|TRBJ1-2
TGCGCCAGCAGCTTGGACCGACAGGGGATGGGCTACACCTTC
CASSLDRQGMGYTF
>TRBD2|TRBV27|-|TRBJ2-7
TGTGCCAGCAGTTTGGGTACTAGCGGGAGCTACGAGCAGTACTTC
CASSLGTSGSYEQYF
>TRBD2|TRBV20-1|-|TRBJ2-2
TGCAGTGTTAGTGGGACTAGTCGGGGGACCGGGGAGCTGTTTTTT
CSVSGTSRGTGELFF
>-|TRBV11-2|-|TRBJ2-7
TGTGCCAGCAGCTCCCTTAGCTCCTACGAGCAGTACTTC
CASSSLSSYEQYF
>-|TRBV28|-|TRBJ2-4
TGTGCCAGCAGTTTATCGACCGGATCTGGAACCATTCAGTACTTC
CASSLSTGSGTIQYF
>TRBD2|TRBV27|-|TRBJ2-7
TGTGCCAGCAGTACCCTGGGACTAGCGGGAGCCCGGTCGGACCTCGTGAAGTTC
CASSTLGLAGARSDLVKF
>-|TRBV5-6|few|TRBJ2-7
TGTGCCAGCAGCTTATACCAGGGGTTCTACGAGCAGTACTTC
CASSLYQGFYEQYF
>-|TRBV20-1|-|TRBJ1-1
TGCAGTGCTAGTTTCAGGGCTACTGAAGCTTTCTTT
CSASFRATEAFF
>TRBD1|TRBV4-2|-|TRBJ2-2
TGTGCCAGCAGCCAAGGGTGGGTGACAGGGGGCCCGACCGGGGAGCTGTTTTTT
CASSQGWVTGGPTGELFF
>-|TRBV29-1|-|TRBJ1-1
TGCAGCGTCATGAAGGCTGGGGGGGAAGCTTTCTTT
CSVMKAGGEAFF
>-|TRBV7-2|-|TRBJ1-4
TGTGCCAGCAGTTTTTCTTCGGAAGCACCTGGGAAACTGTTTTTT
CASSFSSEAPGKLFF
>TRBD2|TRBV28|-|TRBJ2-3
TGTGCCAGCAGTATAGGACTAGCGGGAGGGCTCGGGGGCACAGATACGCAGTATTTT
CASSIGLAGGLGGTDTQYF
>TRBD1|TRBV29-1|-|TRBJ2-7
TGCAGCGTTGAAGGCGCTGACAGGGGGCGCGGGGACGAGCAGTACTTC
CSVEGADRGRGDEQYF
>-|TRBV12-3/TRBV12-4|-|TRBJ2-1
TGTGCCAGCAGTTCGCTCGCTGGCAATGAGCAGTTCTTC
CASSSLAGNEQFF
>TRBD2|TRBV29-1|-|TRBJ2-7
TGCAGCGTTGTAGCGGGAGACTTTACCTACGAGCAGTACTTC
CSVVAGDFTYEQYF
>-|TRBV2|few|TRBJ2-5
TGTGCCAGCAGTGAATCCCCGACTAGACAAGAGACCCAGTACTTC
CASSESPTRQETQYF
>-|TRBV7-2|-|TRBJ1-5
TGTGCCAGCAGCTTAGCAGCCACCAATCAGCCCCAGCATTTT
CASSLAATNQPQHF
>TRBD2|TRBV10-3|-|TRBJ2-7
TGTGCCATCAGTGATCCGGGACTAGCATACGAGCAGTACTTC
CAISDPGLAYEQYF
>-|TRBV29-1|-|TRBJ1-2
TGCAGCGCCCCAATAAGTGCGGGAGACTATGGCTACACCTTC
CSAPISAGDYGYTF
>TRBD1|TRBV11-3|medium-sized|TRBJ1-1
TGTGCCAGCAGCTCAATGGGACAGGGGAACACTGAAGCTTTCTTT
CASSSMGQGNTEAFF
>-|TRBV4-1|-|TRBJ1-5
TGCGCCAGCAGCCAGATAGACATTATCTATCAGCCCCAGCATTTT
CASSQIDIIYQPQHF
>TRBD2|TRBV24-1|-|TRBJ2-7
TGTGCCACCAACGGGAGGTACGAGCAGTACTTC
CATNGRYEQYF
>TRBD1|TRBV28|-|TRBJ1-1
TGTGCCAGCAGTCCCATATTTTCTAACAGGGGGCGTTTCGGGGACACTGAAGCTTTCTTT
CASSPIFSNRGRFGDTEAFF
>-|TRBV21-1|few|TRBJ2-3
TGTGCCAGCAACAACCGACTAGCCGGGACCCCGGATACGCAGTATTTT
CASNNRLAGTPDTQYF
>-|TRBV7-2|-|TRBJ1-1
TGTGCCAGCAGCTTAAACGGGAACACTGAAGCTTTCTTT
CASSLNGNTEAFF
>TRBD2|TRBV2|-|TRBJ2-3
TGTGCCAGCAGCGGAATGGCCCTAGCGGGAGACACAGATACGCAGTATTTT
CASSGMALAGDTDTQYF
>-|TRBV25-1|-|TRBJ1-4
TGTGCCAGCAGTGACGGTTTCCGGCGGGCATATAATGAAAAACTGTTTTTT
CASSDGFRRAYNEKLFF
>-|TRBV5-4|once|TRBJ1-5
TGTGCCAGCAGCTTGGAGCCAAATCAGCCCCAGCATTTT
CASSLEPNQPQHF
>-|TRBV3-1/TRBV3-2|-|TRBJ2-7
TGTGCCAGCAGCCAAGGTGGCTACGAGCAGTACTTC
CASSQGGYEQYF
>-|TRBV7-9|-|TRBJ2-6
TGTGCCAGCAGCTTAGTTTGGCAGGCATCTGGGGCCAACGTCCTGACTTTC
CASSLVWQASGANVLTF
>-|TRBV6-6|-|TRBJ1-3
TGTGCCAGCAGTTACATCAGGAAATTGGCTGGAAACACCATATATTTT
CASSYIRKLAGNTIYF
>-|TRBV6-5|few|TRBJ1-2
TGTGCCAGCAGTTATCAGGGAACCGCTTACGATGGCTACACCTTC
CASSYQGTAYDGYTF
>-|TRBV28|-|TRBJ1-1
TGTGCCAGCAGCCCACTAGCACGGGAGAACACTGAAGCTTTCTTT
CASSPLARENTEAFF